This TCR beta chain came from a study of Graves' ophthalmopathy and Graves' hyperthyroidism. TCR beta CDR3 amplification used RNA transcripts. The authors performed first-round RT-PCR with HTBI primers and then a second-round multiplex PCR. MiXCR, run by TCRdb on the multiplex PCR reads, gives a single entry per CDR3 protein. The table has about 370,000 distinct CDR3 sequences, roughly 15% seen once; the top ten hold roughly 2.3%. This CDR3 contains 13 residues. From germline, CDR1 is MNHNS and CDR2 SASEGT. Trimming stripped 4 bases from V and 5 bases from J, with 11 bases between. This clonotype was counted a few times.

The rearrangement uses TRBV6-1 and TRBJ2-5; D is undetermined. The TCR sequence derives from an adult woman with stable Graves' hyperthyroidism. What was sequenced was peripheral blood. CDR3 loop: CASSVGAFETQYF. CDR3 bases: TGTGCCAGCAGTGTTGGAGCTTTTGAGACCCAGTACTTC.